The clone carrying this T cell receptor beta chain was detected many times. The antigen is undetermined. The data originate from a study of CD8 T cells in ankylosing spondylitis. One entry per CDR3 protein results from TCRdb running MiXCR on the 5' RACE reads. The sample consists of 100,000 to 150,000 distinct CDR3 sequences, roughly an eighth of them appearing once. Study conclusions and caveats: Some of these motif variants have turned up before, in reports on reactive arthritis synovial fluid and blood.

Sequencing was carried out using blood, either unsorted or a sorted T cell fraction (not recorded which). The clonotype was recovered from a female donor with ankylosing spondylitis or in good health (not recorded which).

CDR3: CSAGLAGSSYNEQFF. CDR3 DNA sequence: TGCAGTGCAGGACTAGCGGGTAGCTCCTACAATGAGCAGTTCTTC. J is TRBJ2-1 and V is TRBV20-1, with 11 bases identical to TRBD2. This CDR3 is 15 amino acids long. Germline CDR1 DFQATT, CDR2 SNEGSKA (reference sequence). Trimming cost V 6 bases and J 0 bases; bases outside gene matches: 4.